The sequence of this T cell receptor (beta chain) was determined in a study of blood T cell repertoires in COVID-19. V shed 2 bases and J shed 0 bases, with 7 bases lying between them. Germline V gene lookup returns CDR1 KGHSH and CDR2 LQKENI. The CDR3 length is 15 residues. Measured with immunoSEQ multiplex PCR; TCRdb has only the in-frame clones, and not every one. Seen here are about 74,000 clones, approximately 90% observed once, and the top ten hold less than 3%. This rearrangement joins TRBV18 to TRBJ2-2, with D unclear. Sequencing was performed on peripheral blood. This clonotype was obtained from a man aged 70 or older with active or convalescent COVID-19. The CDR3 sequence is CASSPGPTNTGELFF. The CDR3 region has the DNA TGTGCCAGCTCACCAGGGCCTACGAACACCGGGGAGCTGTTTTTT.